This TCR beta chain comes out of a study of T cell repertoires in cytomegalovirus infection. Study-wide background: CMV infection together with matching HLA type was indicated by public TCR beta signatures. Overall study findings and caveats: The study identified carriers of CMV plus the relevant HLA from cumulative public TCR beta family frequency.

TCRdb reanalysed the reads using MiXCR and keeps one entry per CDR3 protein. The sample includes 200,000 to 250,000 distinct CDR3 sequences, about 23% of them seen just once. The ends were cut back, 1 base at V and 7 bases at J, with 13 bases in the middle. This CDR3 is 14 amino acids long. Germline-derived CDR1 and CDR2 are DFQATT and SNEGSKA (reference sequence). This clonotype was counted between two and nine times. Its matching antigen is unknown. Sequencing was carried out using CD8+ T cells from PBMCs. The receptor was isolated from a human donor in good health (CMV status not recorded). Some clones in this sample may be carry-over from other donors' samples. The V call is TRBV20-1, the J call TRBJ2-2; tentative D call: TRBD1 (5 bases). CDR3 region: CSARVPGRGGELFF. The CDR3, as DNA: TGCAGTGCTAGAGTCCCAGGGCGCGGCGGGGAGCTGTTTTTT.